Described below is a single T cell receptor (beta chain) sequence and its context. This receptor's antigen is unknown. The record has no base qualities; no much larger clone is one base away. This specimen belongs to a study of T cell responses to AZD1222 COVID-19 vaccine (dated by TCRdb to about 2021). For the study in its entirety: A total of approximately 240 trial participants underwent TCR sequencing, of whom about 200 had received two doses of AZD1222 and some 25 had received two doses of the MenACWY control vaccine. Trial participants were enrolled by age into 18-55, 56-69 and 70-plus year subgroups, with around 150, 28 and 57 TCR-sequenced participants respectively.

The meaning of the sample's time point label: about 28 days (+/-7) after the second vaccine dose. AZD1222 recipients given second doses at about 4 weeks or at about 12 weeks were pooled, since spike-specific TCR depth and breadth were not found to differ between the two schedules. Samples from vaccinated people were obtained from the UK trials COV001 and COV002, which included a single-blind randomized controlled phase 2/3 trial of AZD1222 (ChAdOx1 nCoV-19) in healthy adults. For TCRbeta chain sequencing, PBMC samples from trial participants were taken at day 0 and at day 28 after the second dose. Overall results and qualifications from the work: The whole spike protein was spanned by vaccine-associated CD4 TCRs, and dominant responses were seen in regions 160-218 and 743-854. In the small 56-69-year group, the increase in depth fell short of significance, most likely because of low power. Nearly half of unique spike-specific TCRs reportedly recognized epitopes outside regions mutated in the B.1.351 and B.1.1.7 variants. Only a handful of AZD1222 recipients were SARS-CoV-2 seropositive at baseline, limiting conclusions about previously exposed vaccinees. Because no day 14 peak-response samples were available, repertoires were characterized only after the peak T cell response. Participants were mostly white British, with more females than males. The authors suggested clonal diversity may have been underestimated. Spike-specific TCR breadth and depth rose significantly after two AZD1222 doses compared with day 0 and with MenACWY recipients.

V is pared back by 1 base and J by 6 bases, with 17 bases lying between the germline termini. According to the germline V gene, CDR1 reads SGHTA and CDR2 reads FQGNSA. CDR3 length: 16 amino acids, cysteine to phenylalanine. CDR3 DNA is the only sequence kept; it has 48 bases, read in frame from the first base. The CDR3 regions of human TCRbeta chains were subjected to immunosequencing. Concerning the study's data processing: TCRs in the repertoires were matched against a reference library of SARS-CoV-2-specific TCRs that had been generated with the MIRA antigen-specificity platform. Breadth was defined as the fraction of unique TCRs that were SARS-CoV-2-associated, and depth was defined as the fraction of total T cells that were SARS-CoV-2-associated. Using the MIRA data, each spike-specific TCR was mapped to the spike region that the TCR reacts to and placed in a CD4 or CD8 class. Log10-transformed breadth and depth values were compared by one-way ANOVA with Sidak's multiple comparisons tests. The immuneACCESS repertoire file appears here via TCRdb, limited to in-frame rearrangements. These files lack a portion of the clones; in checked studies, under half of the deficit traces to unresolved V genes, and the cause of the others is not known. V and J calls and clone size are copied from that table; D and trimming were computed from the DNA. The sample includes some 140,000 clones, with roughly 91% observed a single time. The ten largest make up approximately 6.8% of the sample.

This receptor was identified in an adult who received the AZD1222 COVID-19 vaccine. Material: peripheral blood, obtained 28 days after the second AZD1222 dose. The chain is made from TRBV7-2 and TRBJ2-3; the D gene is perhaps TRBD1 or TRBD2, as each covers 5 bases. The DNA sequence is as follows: TGTGCCAGCAGCTTAGGTCCGGGGCTCCTGGGGGATACGCAGTATTTT. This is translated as CASSLGPGLLGDTQYF.